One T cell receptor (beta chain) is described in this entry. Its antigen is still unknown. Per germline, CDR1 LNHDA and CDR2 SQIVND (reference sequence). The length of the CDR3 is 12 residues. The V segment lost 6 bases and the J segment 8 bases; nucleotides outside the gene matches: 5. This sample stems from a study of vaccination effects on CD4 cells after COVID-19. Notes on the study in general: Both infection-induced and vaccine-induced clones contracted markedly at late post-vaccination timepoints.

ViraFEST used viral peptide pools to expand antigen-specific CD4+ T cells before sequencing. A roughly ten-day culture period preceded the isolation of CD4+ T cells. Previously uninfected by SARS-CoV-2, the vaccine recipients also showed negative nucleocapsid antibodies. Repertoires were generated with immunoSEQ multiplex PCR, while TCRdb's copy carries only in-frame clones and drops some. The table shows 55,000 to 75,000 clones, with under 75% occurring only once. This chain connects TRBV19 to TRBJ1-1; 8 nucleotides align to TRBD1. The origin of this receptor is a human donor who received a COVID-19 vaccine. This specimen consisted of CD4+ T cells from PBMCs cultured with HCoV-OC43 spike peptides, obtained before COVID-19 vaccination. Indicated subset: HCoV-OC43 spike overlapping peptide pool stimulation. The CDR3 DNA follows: TGTGCCAGTAGCGGACAGGGAGGCGAAGCTTTCTTT. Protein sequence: CASSGQGGEAFF.